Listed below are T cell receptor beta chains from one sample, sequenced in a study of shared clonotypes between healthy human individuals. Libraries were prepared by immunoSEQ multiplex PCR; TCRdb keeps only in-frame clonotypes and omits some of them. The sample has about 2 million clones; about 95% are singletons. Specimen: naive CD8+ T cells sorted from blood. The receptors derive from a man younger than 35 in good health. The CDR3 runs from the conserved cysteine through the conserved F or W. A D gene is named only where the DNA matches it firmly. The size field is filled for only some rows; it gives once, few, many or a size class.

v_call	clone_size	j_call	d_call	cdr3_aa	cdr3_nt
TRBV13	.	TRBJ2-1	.	CASSFHATEQFF	TGTGCCAGCAGCTTTCACGCGACTGAGCAGTTCTTC
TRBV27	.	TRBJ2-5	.	CASSRSYQETQYF	TGTGCCAGCAGCCGATCGTACCAAGAGACCCAGTACTTC
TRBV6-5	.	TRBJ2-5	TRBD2	CASSYFAGGEKETQYF	TGTGCCAGCAGTTATTTTGCGGGGGGGGAGAAAGAGACCCAGTACTTC
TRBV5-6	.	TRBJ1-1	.	CASTPGGGGTEAFF	TGTGCCAGCACCCCTGGAGGGGGGGGCACTGAAGCTTTCTTT
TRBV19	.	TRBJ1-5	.	CASSPGGEGVQPQHF	TGTGCCAGTAGCCCGGGGGGTGAGGGTGTTCAGCCCCAGCATTTT
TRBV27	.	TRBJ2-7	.	CASSFRGHEQYF	TGTGCCAGCAGTTTTCGAGGGCACGAGCAGTACTTC
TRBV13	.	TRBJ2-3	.	CASSQGGSDTQYF	TGTGCCAGCAGCCAAGGGGGGTCAGATACGCAGTATTTT
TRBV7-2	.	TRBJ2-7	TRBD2	CASSLASGAGNEQYF	TGTGCCAGCAGCTTAGCTAGCGGGGCGGGGAACGAGCAGTACTTC
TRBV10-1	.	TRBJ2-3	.	CASSVVGGGTDTQYF	TGCGCCAGCAGTGTCGTCGGGGGTGGCACAGATACGCAGTATTTT
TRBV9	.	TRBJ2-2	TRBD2	CASSLPRERGDGGELFF	TGTGCCAGCAGCCTCCCGCGCGAGCGGGGGGATGGCGGGGAGCTGTTTTTT
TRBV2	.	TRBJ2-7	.	CARTAGIGQSGEQYF	TGTGCCAGAACGGCAGGGATTGGGCAATCGGGCGAGCAGTACTTC
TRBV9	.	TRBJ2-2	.	CASSGRGTGELFF	TGTGCCAGCAGCGGCCGGGGGACCGGGGAGCTGTTTTTT
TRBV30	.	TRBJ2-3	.	CAWSGGVSTDTQYF	TGTGCCTGGAGTGGTGGGGTTAGCACAGATACGCAGTATTTT
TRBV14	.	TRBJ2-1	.	CASSQDYGNEQFF	TGTGCCAGCAGCCAAGACTACGGGAATGAGCAGTTCTTC
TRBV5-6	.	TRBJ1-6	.	CASSLYFLSSYNSPLHF	TGTGCCAGCAGCTTGTACTTCCTCAGCTCCTATAATTCACCCCTCCACTTT
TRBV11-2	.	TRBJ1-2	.	CASSLSEEQYYGYTF	TGTGCCAGCAGCTTATCAGAAGAACAGTACTATGGCTACACCTTC
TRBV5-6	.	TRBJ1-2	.	CASSFTGTPNYGYTF	TGTGCCAGCAGCTTTACCGGGACACCAAACTATGGCTACACCTTC
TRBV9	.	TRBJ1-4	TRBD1	CASSSTGATNEKLFF	TGTGCCAGCAGCTCGACAGGGGCAACTAATGAAAAACTGTTTTTT
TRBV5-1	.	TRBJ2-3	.	CASSLDGLPTDTQYF	TGCGCCAGCAGCTTGGATGGACTTCCCACAGATACGCAGTATTTT
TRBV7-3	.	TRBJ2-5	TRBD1	CASSPTGLETQYF	TGTGCCAGCAGCCCGACAGGGCTCGAGACCCAGTACTTC
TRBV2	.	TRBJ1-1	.	CARRDGNTEAFF	TGTGCCCGCCGGGACGGGAACACTGAAGCTTTCTTT
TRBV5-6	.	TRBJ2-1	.	CASSWGDVSYNEQFF	TGTGCCAGCAGCTGGGGGGACGTCTCCTACAATGAGCAGTTCTTC
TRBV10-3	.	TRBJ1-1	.	CAISGGGGEGDTEAFF	TGTGCCATCAGTGGGGGCGGGGGCGAGGGCGACACTGAAGCTTTCTTT
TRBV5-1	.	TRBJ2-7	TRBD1	CASSLPTGEGDEQYF	TGCGCCAGCAGCTTGCCGACAGGGGAAGGGGACGAGCAGTACTTC
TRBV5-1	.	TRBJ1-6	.	CARRSSSSSYNSPLHF	TGCGCCAGGAGAAGTAGTTCAAGCTCCTATAATTCACCCCTCCACTTT
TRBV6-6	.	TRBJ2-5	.	CASGRGHPAETQYF	TGTGCCAGCGGTAGGGGACACCCTGCGGAGACCCAGTACTTC
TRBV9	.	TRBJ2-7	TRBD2	CASSASGGSFYEQYF	TGTGCCAGCAGCGCCTCTGGCGGGAGTTTCTACGAGCAGTACTTC
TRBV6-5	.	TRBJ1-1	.	CASSYSLGEETEAFF	TGTGCCAGCAGTTACTCGCTCGGAGAGGAAACTGAAGCTTTCTTT
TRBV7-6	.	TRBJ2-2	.	CASSLEAGSYTGELFF	TGTGCCAGCAGCTTAGAGGCCGGGTCCTACACCGGGGAGCTGTTTTTT
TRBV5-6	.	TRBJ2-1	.	CASSLDLYGAVSGLEFF	TGTGCCAGCAGCTTGGACCTTTACGGAGCCGTATCAGGTCTGGAGTTCTTC
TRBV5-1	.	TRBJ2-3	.	CASSLALGGDMGTDTQYF	TGCGCCAGCAGCTTGGCCCTAGGAGGGGACATGGGCACAGATACGCAGTATTTT
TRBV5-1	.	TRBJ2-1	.	CASSSTGQNPHEQFF	TGCGCCAGCAGTTCTACGGGACAAAACCCCCATGAGCAGTTCTTC
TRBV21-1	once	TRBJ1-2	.	CASSTGRGKNYGYTF	TGTGCCAGCAGCACCGGACGGGGGAAGAACTATGGCTACACCTTC
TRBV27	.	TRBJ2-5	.	CASSLLGVQETQYF	TGTGCCAGCAGTCTCCTCGGGGTACAAGAGACCCAGTACTTC
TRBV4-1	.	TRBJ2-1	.	CASSQEDLSSYNEQFF	TGCGCCAGCAGCCAAGAGGACCTGAGCTCCTACAATGAGCAGTTCTTC
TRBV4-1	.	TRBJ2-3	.	CASSQEDSRDTQYF	TGCGCCAGCAGCCAAGAGGACAGCCGGGATACGCAGTATTTT
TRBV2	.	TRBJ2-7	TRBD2	CASSETSGDPYEQYF	TGTGCCAGCAGTGAGACTAGCGGGGACCCCTACGAGCAGTACTTC
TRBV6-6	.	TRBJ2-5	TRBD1	CASSLGQGVETQYF	TGTGCCAGCAGCCTGGGACAGGGGGTGGAGACCCAGTACTTC
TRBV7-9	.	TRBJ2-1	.	CASSFGVYEQFF	TGTGCCAGCAGCTTCGGGGTCTATGAGCAGTTCTTC
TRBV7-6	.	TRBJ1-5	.	CASSLEAGDSNQPQHF	TGTGCCAGCAGCTTAGAGGCAGGGGATAGCAATCAGCCCCAGCATTTT
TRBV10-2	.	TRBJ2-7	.	CASSESWEQYF	TGCGCCAGCAGTGAGTCCTGGGAGCAGTACTTC
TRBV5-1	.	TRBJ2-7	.	CASSLGSVYGSSYEQYF	TGCGCCAGCAGCTTGGGATCGGTGTACGGCAGCTCCTACGAGCAGTACTTC
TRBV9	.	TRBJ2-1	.	CASSGYNEQFF	TGTGCCAGCAGCGGCTACAATGAGCAGTTCTTC
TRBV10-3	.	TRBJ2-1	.	CAISDSVGGEQFF	TGTGCCATCAGTGACTCCGTGGGGGGTGAGCAGTTCTTC
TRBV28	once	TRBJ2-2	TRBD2	CAGRGESNTGELFF	TGTGCCGGCCGGGGGGAGTCGAACACCGGGGAGCTGTTTTTT
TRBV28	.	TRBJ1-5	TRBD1	CASSLQGANQPQHF	TGTGCCAGCAGTCTACAGGGGGCAAATCAGCCCCAGCATTTT
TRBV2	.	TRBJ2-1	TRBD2	CASSNPPGPSGHEQFF	TGTGCCAGCAGCAACCCCCCGGGACCTAGCGGGCATGAGCAGTTCTTC
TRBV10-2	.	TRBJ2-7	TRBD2	CASSDILAGYDEQYF	TGCGCCAGCAGTGACATACTAGCGGGATATGACGAGCAGTACTTC
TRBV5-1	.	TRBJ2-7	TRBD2	CASSWTSGRYEQYF	TGCGCCAGCAGCTGGACTAGCGGGAGATACGAGCAGTACTTC
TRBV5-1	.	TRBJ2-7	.	CASSLIQGSEQYF	TGCGCCAGCAGCTTGATTCAGGGTTCCGAGCAGTACTTC
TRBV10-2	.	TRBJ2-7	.	CASSVSKGHSYEQYF	TGCGCCAGCAGTGTTTCGAAGGGGCACTCCTACGAGCAGTACTTC
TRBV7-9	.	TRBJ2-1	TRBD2	CASSYGTSGSDEQFF	TGTGCCAGCAGCTACGGGACTAGCGGGAGCGATGAGCAGTTCTTC
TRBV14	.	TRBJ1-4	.	CASSQAPGSAGEKLFF	TGTGCCAGCAGCCAAGCTCCTGGATCCGCAGGTGAAAAACTGTTTTTT